The source of this T cell receptor (beta chain) is a study of shared clonotypes between healthy human individuals. Study-level information: Every donor yielded three CD4 naive, three CD4 memory, two CD8 naive and one CD8 memory plate.

Only CD45RO-negative cells positively selected for CCR7 counted as naive CD8 cells, so terminally differentiated effector memory CD45RA+ cells were excluded. Details on this clone: This sample also contains other DNA sequences that code for the same CDR3.

Germline V gene data show CDR1 as MNHEY and CDR2 as SVGAGI. With 0 bases removed from V and 2 bases from J, the gap between germline ends came to 8 bases. This CDR3 spans 14 amino acids. Produced via immunoSEQ multiplex PCR; TCRdb's table is partial and in-frame only. The sample records about 2 million clones, approximately 95% being singletons. Sequenced sample: naive CD8+ T cells sorted from blood. The chain combines TRBV6-5 with TRBJ2-7; D possibly corresponds to TRBD1 (5 bases). This clonotype originated in a young man in good health. As DNA, the CDR3 is TGTGCCAGCAGTTACTCGGAAGGGGCCTACGAGCAGTACTTC. Encoded protein: CASSYSEGAYEQYF.